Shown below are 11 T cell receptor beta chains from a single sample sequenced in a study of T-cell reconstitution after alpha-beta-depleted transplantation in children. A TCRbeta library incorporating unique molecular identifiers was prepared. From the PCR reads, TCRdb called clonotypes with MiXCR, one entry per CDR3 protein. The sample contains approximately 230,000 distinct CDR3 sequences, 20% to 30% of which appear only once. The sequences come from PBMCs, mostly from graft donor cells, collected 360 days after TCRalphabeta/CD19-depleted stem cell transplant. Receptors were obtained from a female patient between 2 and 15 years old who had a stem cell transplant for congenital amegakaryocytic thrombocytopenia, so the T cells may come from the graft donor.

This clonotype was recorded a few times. The CDR3 DNA reads TGCAGTGCTAGACGGGACAGGGTAGAAGAAAAACTGTTTTTT. Its protein is CSARRDRVEEKLFF. The rearrangement uses TRBV20-1 and TRBJ1-4, with 9 bases aligning to TRBD1. V shed 2 bases, J shed 8 bases, and the junction held 6 bases outside the gene matches. CDR3 length equals 14 residues. Per the germline V gene, CDR1 is DFQATT and CDR2 is SNEGSKA (reference sequence).

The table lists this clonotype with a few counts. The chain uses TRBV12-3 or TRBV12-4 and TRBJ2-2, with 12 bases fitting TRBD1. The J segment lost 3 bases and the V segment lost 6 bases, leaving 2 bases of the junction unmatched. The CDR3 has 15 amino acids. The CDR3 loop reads CASRGTGGYTGELFF. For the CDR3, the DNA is TGTGCCAGCAGGGGGACAGGGGGCTACACCGGGGAGCTGTTTTTT.

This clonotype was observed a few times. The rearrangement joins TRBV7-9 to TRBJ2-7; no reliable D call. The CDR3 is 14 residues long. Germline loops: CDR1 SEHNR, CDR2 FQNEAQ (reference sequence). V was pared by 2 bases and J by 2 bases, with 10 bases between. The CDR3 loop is CASSLSTATYEQYF. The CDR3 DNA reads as TGTGCCAGCAGCTTATCGACGGCCACCTACGAGCAGTACTTC.

Here the CDR3 DNA reads TGCGCCAGCAGCCCCCGGCGGGACAGAAACACCGGGGAGCTGTTTTTT. Protein sequence: CASSPRRDRNTGELFF. This chain links TRBV5-1 with TRBJ2-2, with D maybe TRBD1 (7 bases). V dropped 4 bases and J dropped 2 bases, with 15 bases sitting between them. The CDR3 runs to 16 residues. Per germline, CDR1 SGHRS and CDR2 YFSETQ.

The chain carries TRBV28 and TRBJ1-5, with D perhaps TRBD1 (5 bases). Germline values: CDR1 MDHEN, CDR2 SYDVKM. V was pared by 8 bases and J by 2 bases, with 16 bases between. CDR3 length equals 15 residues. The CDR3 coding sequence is TGTGCCAGCTGGGACTTGGTGGGGGGCAATCAGCCCCAGCATTTT. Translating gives CASWDLVGGNQPQHF.

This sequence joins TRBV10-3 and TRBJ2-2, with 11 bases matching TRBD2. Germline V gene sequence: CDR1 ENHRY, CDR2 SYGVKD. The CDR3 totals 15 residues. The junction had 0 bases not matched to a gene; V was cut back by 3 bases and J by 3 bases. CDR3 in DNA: TGTGCCATCAGTGAACTAGCGGGGGACACCGGGGAGCTGTTTTTT. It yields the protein CAISELAGDTGELFF.

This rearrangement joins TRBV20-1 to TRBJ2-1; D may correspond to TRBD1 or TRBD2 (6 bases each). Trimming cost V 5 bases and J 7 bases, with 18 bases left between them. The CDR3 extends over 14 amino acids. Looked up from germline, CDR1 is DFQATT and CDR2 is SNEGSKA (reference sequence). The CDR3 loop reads CSAFHFGGLNEQFF. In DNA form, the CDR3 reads TGCAGTGCTTTTCACTTCGGGGGCTTGAATGAGCAGTTCTTC.

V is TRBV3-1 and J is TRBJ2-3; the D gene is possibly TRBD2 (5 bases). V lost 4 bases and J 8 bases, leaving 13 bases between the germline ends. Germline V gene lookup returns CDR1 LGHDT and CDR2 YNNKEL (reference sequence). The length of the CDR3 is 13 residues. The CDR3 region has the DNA TGTGCCAGCAGCCCTTACGGCGAGGGTACGCAGTATTTT. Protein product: CASSPYGEGTQYF.

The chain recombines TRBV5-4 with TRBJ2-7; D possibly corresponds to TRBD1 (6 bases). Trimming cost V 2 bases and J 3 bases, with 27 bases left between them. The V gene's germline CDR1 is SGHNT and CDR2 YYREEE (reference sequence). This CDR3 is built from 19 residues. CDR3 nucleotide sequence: TGTGCCAGCAGCTTTCTGCTATACCCTGGGACACCCTCCGACTACGAGCAGTACTTC. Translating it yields CASSFLLYPGTPSDYEQYF.

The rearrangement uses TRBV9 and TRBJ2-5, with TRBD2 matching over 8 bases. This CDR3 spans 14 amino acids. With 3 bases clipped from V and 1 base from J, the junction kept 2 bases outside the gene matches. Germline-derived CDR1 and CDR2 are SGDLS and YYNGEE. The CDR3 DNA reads TGTGCCAGCAGCGATAGCGGGATCCAAGAGACCCAGTACTTC. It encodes CASSDSGIQETQYF.

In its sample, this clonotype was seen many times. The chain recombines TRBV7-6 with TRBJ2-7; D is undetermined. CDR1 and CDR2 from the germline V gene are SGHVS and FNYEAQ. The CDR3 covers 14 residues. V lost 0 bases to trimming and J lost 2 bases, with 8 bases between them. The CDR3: CASSLAPVTYEQYF. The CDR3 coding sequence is TGTGCCAGCAGCTTAGCGCCGGTAACCTACGAGCAGTACTTC.